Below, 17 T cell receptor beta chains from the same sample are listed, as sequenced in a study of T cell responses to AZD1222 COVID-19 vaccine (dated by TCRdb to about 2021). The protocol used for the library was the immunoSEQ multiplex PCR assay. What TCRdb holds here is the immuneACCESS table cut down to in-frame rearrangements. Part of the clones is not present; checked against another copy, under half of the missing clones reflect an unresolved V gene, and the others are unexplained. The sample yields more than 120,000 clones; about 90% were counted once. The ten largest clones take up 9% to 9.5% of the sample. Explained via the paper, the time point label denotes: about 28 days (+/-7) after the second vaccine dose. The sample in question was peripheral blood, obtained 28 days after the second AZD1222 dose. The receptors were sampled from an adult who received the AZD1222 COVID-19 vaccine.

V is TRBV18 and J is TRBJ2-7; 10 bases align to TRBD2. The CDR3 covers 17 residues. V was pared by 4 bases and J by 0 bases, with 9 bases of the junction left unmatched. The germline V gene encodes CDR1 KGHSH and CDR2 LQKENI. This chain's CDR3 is CASSRSELAGSSYEQYV. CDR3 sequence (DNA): TGTGCCAGCTCACGTTCTGAACTAGCGGGGAGCTCCTACGAGCAGTACGTC.

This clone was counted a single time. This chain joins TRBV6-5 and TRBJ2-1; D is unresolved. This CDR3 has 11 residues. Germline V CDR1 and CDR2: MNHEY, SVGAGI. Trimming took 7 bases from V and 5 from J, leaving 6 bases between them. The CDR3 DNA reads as TGTGCCAGCACCAGCGACAATGAGCAGTTCTTC. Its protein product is CASTSDNEQFF.

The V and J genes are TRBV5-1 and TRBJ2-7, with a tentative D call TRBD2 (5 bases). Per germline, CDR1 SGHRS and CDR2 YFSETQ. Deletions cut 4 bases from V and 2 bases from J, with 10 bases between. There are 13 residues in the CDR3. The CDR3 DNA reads TGCGCCAGCAGCCCGGGGAATGCCTACGAGCAGTACTTC. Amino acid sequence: CASSPGNAYEQYF.

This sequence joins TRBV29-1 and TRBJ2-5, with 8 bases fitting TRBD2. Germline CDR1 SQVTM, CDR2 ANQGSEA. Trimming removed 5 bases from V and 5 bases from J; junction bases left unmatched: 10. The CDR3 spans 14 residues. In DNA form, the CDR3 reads TGCAGCGTTCAACCGGGACTAGGGGATGAGACCCAGTACTTC. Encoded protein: CSVQPGLGDETQYF.

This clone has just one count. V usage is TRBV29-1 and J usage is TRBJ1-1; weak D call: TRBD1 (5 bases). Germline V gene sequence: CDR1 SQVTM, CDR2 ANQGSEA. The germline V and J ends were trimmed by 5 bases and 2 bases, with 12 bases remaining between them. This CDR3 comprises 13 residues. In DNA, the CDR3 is TGCAGCGTTAGGACGGGGGGTAACACTGAAGCTTTCTTT. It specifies CSVRTGGNTEAFF.

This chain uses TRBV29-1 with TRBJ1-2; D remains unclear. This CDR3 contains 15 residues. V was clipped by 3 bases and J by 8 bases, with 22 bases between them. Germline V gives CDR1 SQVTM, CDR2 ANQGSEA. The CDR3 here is CSVDEGGRLWRGYTF. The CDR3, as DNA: TGCAGCGTTGATGAGGGAGGCCGGCTCTGGAGGGGCTACACCTTC.

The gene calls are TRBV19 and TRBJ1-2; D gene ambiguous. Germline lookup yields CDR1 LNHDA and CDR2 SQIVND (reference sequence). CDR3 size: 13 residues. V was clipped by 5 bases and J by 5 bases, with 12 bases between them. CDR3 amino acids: CASSSGSRYGYTF. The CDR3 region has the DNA TGTGCCAGTAGTTCTGGGAGTCGGTATGGCTACACCTTC. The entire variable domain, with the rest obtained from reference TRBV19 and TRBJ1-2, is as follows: DGGITQSPKYLFRKEGQNVTLSCEQNLNHDAMYWYRQDPGQGLRLIYYSQIVNDFQKGDIAEGYSVSREKKESFPLTVTSAQKNPTAFYLCASSSGSRYGYTFGSGTRLTVV.

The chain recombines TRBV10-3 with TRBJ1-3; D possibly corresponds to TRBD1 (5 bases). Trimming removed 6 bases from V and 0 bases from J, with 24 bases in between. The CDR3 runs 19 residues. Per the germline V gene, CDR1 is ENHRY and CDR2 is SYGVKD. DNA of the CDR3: TGTGCCATCAGGCCAGGCTCGGCACAGGTTCAAGACTCTGGAAACACCATATATTTT. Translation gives CAIRPGSAQVQDSGNTIYF.

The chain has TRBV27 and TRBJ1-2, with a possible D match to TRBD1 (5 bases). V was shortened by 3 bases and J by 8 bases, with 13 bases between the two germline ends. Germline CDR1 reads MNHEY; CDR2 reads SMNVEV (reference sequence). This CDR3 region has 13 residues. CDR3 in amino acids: CASSFGHPWGYTF. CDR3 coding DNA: TGTGCCAGCAGTTTTGGACACCCTTGGGGCTACACCTTC.

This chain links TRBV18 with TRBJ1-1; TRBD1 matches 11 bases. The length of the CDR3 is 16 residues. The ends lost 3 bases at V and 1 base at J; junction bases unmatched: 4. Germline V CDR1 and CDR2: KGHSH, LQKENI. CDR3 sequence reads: CASSPGTGGSNTEAFF. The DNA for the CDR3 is TGTGCCAGCTCACCTGGGACAGGGGGATCGAACACTGAAGCTTTCTTT.

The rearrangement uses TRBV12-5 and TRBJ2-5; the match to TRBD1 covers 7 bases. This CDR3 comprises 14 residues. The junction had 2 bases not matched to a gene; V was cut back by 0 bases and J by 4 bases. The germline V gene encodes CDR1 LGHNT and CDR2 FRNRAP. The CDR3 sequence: CASGLVGTVETQYF. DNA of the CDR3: TGTGCTAGTGGTTTGGTAGGGACAGTAGAGACCCAGTACTTC.

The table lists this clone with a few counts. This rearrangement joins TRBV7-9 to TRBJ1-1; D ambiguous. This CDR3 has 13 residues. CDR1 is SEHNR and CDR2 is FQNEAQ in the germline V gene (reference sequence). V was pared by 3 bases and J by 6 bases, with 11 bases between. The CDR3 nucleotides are TGTGCCAGCAGCTTGGTTGGGGAGTCTGAAGCTTTCTTT. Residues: CASSLVGESEAFF.

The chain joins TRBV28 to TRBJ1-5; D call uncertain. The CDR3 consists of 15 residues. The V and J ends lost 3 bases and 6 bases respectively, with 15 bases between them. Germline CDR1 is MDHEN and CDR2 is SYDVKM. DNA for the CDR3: TGTGCCAGCAGTTTGGGAGCCCCCCGGGGTCAGCCCCAGCATTTT. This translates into CASSLGAPRGQPQHF. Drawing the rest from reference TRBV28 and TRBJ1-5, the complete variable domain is DVKVTQSSRYLVKRTGEKVFLECVQDMDHENMFWYRQDPGLGLRLIYFSYDVKMKEKGDIPEGYSVSREKKERFSLILESASTNQTSMYLCASSLGAPRGQPQHFGDGTRLSIL.

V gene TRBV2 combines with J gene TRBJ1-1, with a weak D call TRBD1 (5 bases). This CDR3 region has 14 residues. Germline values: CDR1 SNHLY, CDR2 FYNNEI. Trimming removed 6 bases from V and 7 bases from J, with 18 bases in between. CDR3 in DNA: TGTGCCAGCAGGACCCCGACAAGGGGCTTTGAAGCTTTCTTT. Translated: CASRTPTRGFEAFF.

The CDR3 coding sequence is TGTGCCAGCAGTTTTCTGGGGGCCCCATGGACCCAGCATTTT. Translating gives CASSFLGAPWTQHF. The V call is TRBV28, the J call TRBJ1-5; D is perhaps TRBD1 (6 bases). Trimming pared 3 bases from V and 11 bases from J, leaving 17 bases between. CDR1 is MDHEN, CDR2 SYDVKM, per germline. The CDR3 covers 14 residues.

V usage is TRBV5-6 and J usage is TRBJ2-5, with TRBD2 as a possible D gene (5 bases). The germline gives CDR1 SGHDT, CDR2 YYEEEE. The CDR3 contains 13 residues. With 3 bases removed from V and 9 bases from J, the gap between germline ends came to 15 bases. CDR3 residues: CASSSTYIGAQYF. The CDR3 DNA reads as TGTGCCAGCAGCTCGACTTATATCGGGGCCCAGTACTTC.

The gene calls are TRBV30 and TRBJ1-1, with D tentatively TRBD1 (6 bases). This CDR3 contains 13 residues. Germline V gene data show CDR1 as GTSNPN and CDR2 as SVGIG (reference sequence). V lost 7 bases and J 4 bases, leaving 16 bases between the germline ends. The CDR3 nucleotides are TGTGCCTCCACAGGGAGCTGGGGCACTGAAGCTTTCTTT. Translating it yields CASTGSWGTEAFF.